The clone carrying this T cell receptor beta chain showed up just a few times. These data are taken from a study of Graves' ophthalmopathy and Graves' hyperthyroidism. Amplification of the TCR beta CDR3 regions used RNA transcripts (as template). First-round RT-PCR employed HTBI primers, with a second-round multiplex PCR after it. TCRdb independently ran MiXCR on the multiplex PCR reads; one entry per CDR3 protein. The sample contains 560,000 or so distinct CDR3 sequences, approximately 37% of which appear only once. Other autoimmune diseases, uncontrolled infections, pregnancy and lactation each led to patient exclusion. V lost 4 bases and J 4 bases, leaving 8 bases between the germline ends. This CDR3 comprises 13 residues. The germline CDR1 and CDR2 sequences are SGHDN and FVKESK.

The sequencing input was peripheral blood or thyroid tissue (not recorded which). This TCR was recovered from an adult man with Graves' hyperthyroidism. The chain couples TRBV14 to TRBJ1-5; no reliable D call. CDR3: CASSPGINQPQHF. The CDR3, as DNA: TGTGCCAGCAGCCCCGGGATTAATCAGCCCCAGCATTTT.